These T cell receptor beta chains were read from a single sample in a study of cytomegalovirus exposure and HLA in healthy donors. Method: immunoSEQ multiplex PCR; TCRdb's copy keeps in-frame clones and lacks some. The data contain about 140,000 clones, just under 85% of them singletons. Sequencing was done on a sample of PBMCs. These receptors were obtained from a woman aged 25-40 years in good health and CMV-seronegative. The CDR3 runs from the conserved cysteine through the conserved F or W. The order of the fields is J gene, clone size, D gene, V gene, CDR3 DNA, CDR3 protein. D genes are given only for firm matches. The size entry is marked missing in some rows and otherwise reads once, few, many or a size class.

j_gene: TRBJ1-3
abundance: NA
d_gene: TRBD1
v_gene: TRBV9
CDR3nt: TGTGCCAGCAGGCTGACAGGGGATAGTGGAAACACCATATATTTT
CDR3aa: CASRLTGDSGNTIYF

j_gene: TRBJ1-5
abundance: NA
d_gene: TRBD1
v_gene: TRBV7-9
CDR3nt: TGTGCCAGCAGCACGACCGGGACAGGGTCTCAGCCCCAGCATTTT
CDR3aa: CASSTTGTGSQPQHF

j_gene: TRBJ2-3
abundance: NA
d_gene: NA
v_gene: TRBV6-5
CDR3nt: TGTGCCAGCAGTTCCCCAGGGACAGATACGCAGTATTTT
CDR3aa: CASSSPGTDTQYF

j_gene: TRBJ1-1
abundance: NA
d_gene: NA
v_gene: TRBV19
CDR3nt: TGTGCCAGTAGTATTATCCGGGTTGGCACTGAAGCTTTCTTT
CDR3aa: CASSIIRVGTEAFF

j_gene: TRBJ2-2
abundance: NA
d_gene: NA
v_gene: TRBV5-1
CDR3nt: TGCGCCAGCAGCGGTACAGTTCTCACCGGGGAGCTGTTTTTT
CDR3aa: CASSGTVLTGELFF

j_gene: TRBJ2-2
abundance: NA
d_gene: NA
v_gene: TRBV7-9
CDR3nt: TGTGCCAGCAGCACTTCGAACACCGGGGAGCTGTTTTTT
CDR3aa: CASSTSNTGELFF

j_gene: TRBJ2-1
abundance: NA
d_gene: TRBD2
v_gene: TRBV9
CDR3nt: TGTGCCAGCAGCCCCCGATCTCGGGAGGGCTACAATGAGCAGTTCTTC
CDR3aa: CASSPRSREGYNEQFF

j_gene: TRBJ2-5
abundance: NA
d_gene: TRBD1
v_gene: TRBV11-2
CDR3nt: TGTGCCAGCAGCGCCCCGGGACAGCGCCCCACAGAGACCCAGTACTTC
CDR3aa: CASSAPGQRPTETQYF

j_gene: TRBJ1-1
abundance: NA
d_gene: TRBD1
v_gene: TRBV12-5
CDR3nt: TGTGCTAGTGGTTTGGTACTGACAGGGGGCTCCACTGAAGCTTTCTTT
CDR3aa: CASGLVLTGGSTEAFF

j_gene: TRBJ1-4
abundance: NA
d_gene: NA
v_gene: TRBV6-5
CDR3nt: TGTGCCACCCGGGGTTTTACTAATGAAAAACTGTTTTTT
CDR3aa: CATRGFTNEKLFF

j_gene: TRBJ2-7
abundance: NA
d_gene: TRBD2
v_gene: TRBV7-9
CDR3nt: TGTGCCAGCAGCTCAACTAGCGGGCCTTCATGGGAGCAGTACTTC
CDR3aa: CASSSTSGPSWEQYF

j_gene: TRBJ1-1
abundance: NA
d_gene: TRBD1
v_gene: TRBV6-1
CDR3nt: TGTGCCACCATCCTCGGACAGGGGTACACTGAAGCTTTCTTT
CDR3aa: CATILGQGYTEAFF

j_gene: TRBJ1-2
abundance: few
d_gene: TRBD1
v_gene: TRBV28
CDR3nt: TGTGCCAGCAGGGCCCAGGGGGCGGTTGGCTACACCTTC
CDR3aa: CASRAQGAVGYTF

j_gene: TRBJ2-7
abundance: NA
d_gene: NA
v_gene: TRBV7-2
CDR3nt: TGTGCCAGCAGCGGACAGAGCTCCTACGAGCAGTACTTC
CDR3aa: CASSGQSSYEQYF

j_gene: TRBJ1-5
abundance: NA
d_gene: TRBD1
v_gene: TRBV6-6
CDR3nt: TGTGCCAGCAGGCCGGGACAGGGTCTGAGTCAGCCCCAGCATTTT
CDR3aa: CASRPGQGLSQPQHF

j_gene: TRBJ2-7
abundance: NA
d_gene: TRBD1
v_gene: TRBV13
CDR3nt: TGTGCCAGCAGCCCAAGATTCACAGGGGCGCTTCTCTCCGAGCAGTACTTC
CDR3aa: CASSPRFTGALLSEQYF

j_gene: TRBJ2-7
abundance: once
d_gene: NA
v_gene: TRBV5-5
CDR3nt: TGTGCCAGCAGCCCAGGGCTAAGGTACGAGCAGTACTTC
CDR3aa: CASSPGLRYEQYF

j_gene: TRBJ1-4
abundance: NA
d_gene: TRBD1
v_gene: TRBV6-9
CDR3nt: TGTGCCAGCAGTCTCCGGCCGGACAGGGGTGGGGAGGCGACTAATGAAAAACTGTTTTTT
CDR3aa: CASSLRPDRGGEATNEKLFF

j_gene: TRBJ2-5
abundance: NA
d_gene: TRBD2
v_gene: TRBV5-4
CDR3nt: TGTGCCAGCAGCTTGTGGACTAGCGTTGAGACCCAGTACTTC
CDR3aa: CASSLWTSVETQYF

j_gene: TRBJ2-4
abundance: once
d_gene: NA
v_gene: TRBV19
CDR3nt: TGTGCCAGTAGTGAGAGCAAAAACATTCAGTACTTC
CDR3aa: CASSESKNIQYF

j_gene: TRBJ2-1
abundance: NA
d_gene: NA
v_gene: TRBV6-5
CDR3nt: TGTGCCAGCGGACTATTTGGCCAGCAGTTCTTC
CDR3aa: CASGLFGQQFF

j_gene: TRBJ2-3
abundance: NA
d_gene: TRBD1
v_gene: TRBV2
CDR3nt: TGTGCCAGCACCCCGGGACAGTCAATCTCGGATACGCAGTATTTT
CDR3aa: CASTPGQSISDTQYF

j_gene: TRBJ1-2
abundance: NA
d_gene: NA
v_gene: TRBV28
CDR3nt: TGTGCCAGCAGTTTATTGCGGACGGCAGGGTCCCAAAAAGGCGGTGGCTACACCTTC
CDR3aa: CASSLLRTAGSQKGGGYTF

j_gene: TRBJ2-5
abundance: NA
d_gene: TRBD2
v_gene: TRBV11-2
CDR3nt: TGTGCCAGCAGCTTCTATAGCGGGGGAGAGACCCAGTACTTC
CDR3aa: CASSFYSGGETQYF

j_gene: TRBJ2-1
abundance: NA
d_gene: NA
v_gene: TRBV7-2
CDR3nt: TGTGCCAGCAGCTTACGCGCGGGGACCTACAATGAGCAGTTCTTC
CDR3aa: CASSLRAGTYNEQFF

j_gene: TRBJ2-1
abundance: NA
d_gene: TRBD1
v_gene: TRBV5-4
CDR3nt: TGTGCCAGCAGCCCCCCCGGGACAGGGAACAATGAGCAGTTCTTC
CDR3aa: CASSPPGTGNNEQFF

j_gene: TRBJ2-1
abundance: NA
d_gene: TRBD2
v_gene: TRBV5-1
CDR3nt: TGCGCCAGCAGCTTAGAGGGGACTAGCGGGGTCTATGAGCAGTTCTTC
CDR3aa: CASSLEGTSGVYEQFF

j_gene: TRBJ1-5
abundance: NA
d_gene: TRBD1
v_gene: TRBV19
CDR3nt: TGTGCCAGTAGTATCCGACAGGGTCGGGAGCCCCAGCATTTT
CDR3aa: CASSIRQGREPQHF

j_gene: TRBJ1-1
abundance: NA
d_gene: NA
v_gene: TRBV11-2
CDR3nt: TGTGCCAGCAGCTTTCAGGACAGTGAAGCTTTCTTT
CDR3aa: CASSFQDSEAFF

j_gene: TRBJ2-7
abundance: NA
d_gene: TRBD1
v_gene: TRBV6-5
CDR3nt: TGTGCCAGCAGTTCCGACAGGGCGATGCTAACCTACGAGCAGTACTTC
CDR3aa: CASSSDRAMLTYEQYF